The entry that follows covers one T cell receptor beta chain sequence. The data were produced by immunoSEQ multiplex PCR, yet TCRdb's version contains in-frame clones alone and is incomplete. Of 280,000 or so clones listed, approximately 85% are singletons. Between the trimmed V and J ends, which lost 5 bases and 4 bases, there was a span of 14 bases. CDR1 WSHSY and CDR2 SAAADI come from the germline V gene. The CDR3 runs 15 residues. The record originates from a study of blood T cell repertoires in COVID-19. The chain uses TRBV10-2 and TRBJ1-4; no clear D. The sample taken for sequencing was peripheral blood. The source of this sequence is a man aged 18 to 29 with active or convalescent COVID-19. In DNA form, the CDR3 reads TGCGCCAGCAGTCCCCACGGGGTCCTTAATGAAAAACTGTTTTTT. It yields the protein CASSPHGVLNEKLFF.